A selection of T cell receptor beta chains follows, all from one sample in a study of cytomegalovirus exposure and HLA in healthy donors. Some clones are missing from TCRdb's copy, which holds only in-frame ones; the method was immunoSEQ multiplex PCR. The table shows tens of thousands of clones, with around 83% occurring only once. The sequencing input was PBMCs. These receptors were collected from a human donor in good health. The CDR3 runs from the conserved cysteine through the conserved F or W. Fields, in order: V gene, D gene, J gene, clone size, CDR3 length, CDR3 protein, CDR3 DNA. A D gene is named only where the DNA matches it firmly. Expanded clones are given a class, and other clones once, few, many or no size at all.

TRBV4-3	.	TRBJ2-3	.	15	CASSQDRTSTDTQYF	TGCGCCAGCAGCCAAGATAGGACTAGCACAGATACGCAGTATTTT
TRBV20-1	TRBD2	TRBJ2-3	.	11	CSSGSGPTQYF	TGCAGCAGCGGGAGCGGGCCGACTCAGTATTTT
TRBV5-5	.	TRBJ2-1	.	12	CASNQVSGEQFF	TGTGCCAGCAACCAGGTTAGTGGTGAGCAGTTCTTC
TRBV14	.	TRBJ2-7	few	16	CASSQVGLRSSYEQYF	TGTGCCAGCAGCCAAGTGGGGCTAAGGTCGTCCTACGAGCAGTACTTC
TRBV7-9	.	TRBJ2-5	.	14	CASSFRQGGETQYF	TGTGCCAGCAGCTTCCGTCAGGGGGGAGAGACCCAGTACTTC
TRBV5-1	TRBD2	TRBJ2-3	.	18	CASRSGLARTPSTDTQYF	TGCGCCAGCAGATCAGGACTAGCTCGAACCCCTAGCACAGATACGCAGTATTTT
TRBV7-2	.	TRBJ2-3	.	16	CASSLLGDSTTDTQYF	TGTGCCAGCAGCTTACTCGGGGACTCTACCACAGATACGCAGTATTTT
TRBV7-2	TRBD2	TRBJ2-5	.	17	CASSLLGTSGSRETQYF	TGTGCCAGCAGCTTACTAGGGACTAGCGGGAGTAGAGAGACCCAGTACTTC
TRBV5-1	TRBD2	TRBJ2-3	.	17	CASSLGASGGRKDTQYF	TGCGCCAGCAGCTTGGGGGCTAGCGGGGGGCGGAAAGATACGCAGTATTTT
TRBV5-1	TRBD2	TRBJ2-3	.	13	CASAPTGGDTQYF	TGCGCCAGCGCCCCCACGGGGGGAGATACGCAGTATTTT
TRBV27	TRBD2	TRBJ2-5	.	15	CASSSYRGGLETQYF	TGTGCCAGCAGTTCCTATCGGGGGGGCCTAGAGACCCAGTACTTC
TRBV18	TRBD2	TRBJ2-2	.	15	CASSPTGGYTGELFF	TGTGCCAGCTCACCAACGGGAGGATACACCGGGGAGCTGTTTTTT
TRBV30	.	TRBJ1-1	.	14	CAWSVRRLNTEAFF	TGTGCCTGGAGTGTACGTCGGTTGAACACTGAAGCTTTCTTT
TRBV7-2	.	TRBJ2-2	.	17	CASSSVLSTGNTGELFF	TGTGCCAGCAGCTCGGTACTTTCGACAGGGAACACCGGGGAGCTGTTTTTT
TRBV18	.	TRBJ2-1	.	17	CASSPRKAGVGDNEQFF	TGTGCCAGCTCACCACGAAAGGCAGGGGTAGGGGACAATGAGCAGTTCTTC
TRBV4-2	TRBD2	TRBJ2-5	.	16	CASSQEGSGPPATQYF	TGTGCCAGCAGCCAAGAAGGTAGCGGGCCGCCTGCGACCCAGTACTTC
TRBV11-2	TRBD1	TRBJ1-1	.	17	CASSLDQGAALNTEAFF	TGTGCCAGCAGCTTAGATCAGGGGGCGGCTTTGAACACTGAAGCTTTCTTT
TRBV7-2	.	TRBJ1-2	.	15	CASSFLLRGGSGYTF	TGTGCCAGCAGCTTCCTACTTCGCGGGGGAAGTGGCTACACCTTC
TRBV29-1	TRBD2	TRBJ2-7	.	11	CSVGGSHEQYF	TGCAGCGTGGGGGGGTCCCACGAGCAGTACTTC
TRBV5-1	.	TRBJ2-3	.	14	CASSPDSGWDTQYF	TGCGCCAGCAGCCCGGACAGTGGGTGGGATACGCAGTATTTT
TRBV7-9	.	TRBJ2-7	.	13	CASSLVEQYEQYF	TGTGCCAGCAGCTTAGTTGAGCAATACGAGCAGTACTTC
TRBV2	.	TRBJ2-5	.	17	CASSEAEGRFYQETQYF	TGTGCCAGCAGTGAAGCGGAGGGCCGTTTTTACCAAGAGACCCAGTACTTC
TRBV9	.	TRBJ1-1	.	16	CASSGRLGQGNTEAFF	TGTGCCAGCAGCGGTAGGTTGGGACAAGGAAATACTGAAGCTTTCTTT
TRBV11-3	.	TRBJ2-5	.	13	CASSFGFGETQYF	TGTGCCAGCAGCTTCGGGTTTGGGGAGACCCAGTACTTC
TRBV4-1	TRBD2	TRBJ2-1	.	18	CASSQVRAGRTKNNEQFF	TGCGCCAGCAGCCAAGTCAGAGCGGGACGGACCAAAAACAATGAGCAGTTCTTC
TRBV25-1	.	TRBJ1-5	.	14	CASSSGSSGQPQHF	TGTGCCAGCAGTTCAGGGTCTTCTGGTCAGCCCCAGCATTTT
TRBV7-3	TRBD2	TRBJ2-7	.	16	CASSARTSGESYEQYF	TGTGCCAGCAGCGCTCGGACTAGCGGGGAGTCCTACGAGCAGTACTTC
TRBV7-6	TRBD2	TRBJ2-1	.	14	CASSLVAGVNEQFF	TGTGCCAGCAGCTTAGTTGCGGGAGTCAATGAGCAGTTCTTC
TRBV2	.	TRBJ2-7	.	14	CASSASRQSYEQYF	TGTGCCAGCAGTGCGAGTCGACAGTCCTACGAGCAGTACTTC
TRBV6-5	.	TRBJ1-6	.	14	CASRTQGWNSPLHF	TGTGCCAGCAGAACCCAGGGGTGGAATTCACCCCTCCACTTT
TRBV7-2	TRBD2	TRBJ2-7	once	19	CASSPKLLAGVPGGYEQYF	TGTGCCAGCAGCCCCAAACTACTAGCGGGAGTGCCTGGGGGCTACGAGCAGTACTTC
TRBV6-1	TRBD2	TRBJ2-2	few	16	CASSDFQRELTGELFF	TGTGCCAGCAGTGATTTTCAGCGGGAGCTGACCGGGGAGCTGTTTTTT
TRBV28	TRBD1	TRBJ1-4	.	14	CASVGQGALVKLFF	TGTGCCAGCGTGGGACAGGGGGCTCTTGTAAAACTGTTTTTT
TRBV10-3	TRBD1	TRBJ1-2	.	14	CAIRQGVLTMGYTF	TGTGCCATCAGACAGGGGGTTTTGACTATGGGCTACACCTTC
TRBV10-2	TRBD1	TRBJ2-3	.	15	CAAGGTGGFADTQYF	TGCGCCGCCGGGGGGACAGGGGGCTTCGCAGATACGCAGTATTTT
TRBV5-4	.	TRBJ1-1	few	17	CASSLERDINGNTEAFF	TGTGCCAGCAGCTTGGAACGGGACATCAACGGGAACACTGAAGCTTTCTTT
TRBV27	TRBD1	TRBJ1-2	.	15	CASNHGQGLAQDYTF	TGTGCCAGCAACCACGGACAGGGCCTCGCCCAAGACTACACCTTC
TRBV27	.	TRBJ1-6	.	15	CASSRVEVYNSPLHF	TGTGCCAGCAGCAGAGTAGAGGTTTATAATTCACCCCTCCACTTT
TRBV18	TRBD1	TRBJ2-3	once	16	CASSPGQGVGTDTQYF	TGTGCCAGCTCACCCGGACAGGGCGTGGGGACAGATACGCAGTATTTT
TRBV30	.	TRBJ1-6	once	13	CAWQSGVGSPLHF	TGTGCCTGGCAGTCCGGGGTAGGATCACCCCTCCACTTT
TRBV30	.	TRBJ1-5	.	16	CAWRSGNEKINQPQHF	TGTGCCTGGAGGTCAGGTAACGAAAAGATCAATCAGCCCCAGCATTTT
TRBV4-3	.	TRBJ2-2	.	16	CASSPRQNPNTGELFF	TGCGCCAGCAGCCCCCGACAGAACCCGAACACCGGGGAGCTGTTTTTT
TRBV5-6	.	TRBJ1-1	.	13	CASSLAENTEAFF	TGTGCCAGCAGCTTGGCAGAGAACACTGAAGCTTTCTTT
TRBV6-4	.	TRBJ1-4	once	17	CASSDAGGERTNEKLFF	TGTGCCAGCAGTGACGCCGGTGGAGAGAGAACTAATGAAAAACTGTTTTTT